Each of the 18 T cell receptor beta chains below was sequenced from the same sample in a study of neoadjuvant nivolumab and ipilimumab in lung cancer. Sequencing was performed with immunoSEQ multiplex PCR; in TCRdb, only in-frame clones are kept and a portion is missing. The sample comprises several thousand clones, around nine tenths of which are singletons, and approximately 4.5% rests with the top ten. The source was adjacent normal lung tissue, collected after neoadjuvant nivolumab, alone or with ipilimumab, at or shortly before surgery. The origin of the receptors is an adult with non-small cell lung cancer.

V gene TRBV18 combines with J gene TRBJ2-3; 9 positions match TRBD1. From germline, CDR1 is KGHSH and CDR2 LQKENI. Trimming took 3 bases from V and 5 from J; bases not matched to a gene: 9. The CDR3 is 16 residues long. CDR3 amino acids: CASSPIRQGERDTQYF. The CDR3 coding sequence is TGTGCCAGCTCACCCATTCGACAGGGGGAGAGAGATACGCAGTATTTT.

V usage is TRBV6-5 and J usage is TRBJ1-2, with D unclear. The CDR3 covers 15 residues. Per the germline V gene, CDR1 is MNHEY and CDR2 is SVGAGI. V lost 6 bases to trimming and J lost 2 bases, with 16 bases between them. The CDR3 protein is CASRPRGLGNYGYTF. CDR3 sequence (DNA): TGTGCCAGCAGACCCCGGGGTCTGGGGAACTATGGCTACACCTTC.

The chain carries TRBV5-1 and TRBJ2-7; 8 bases are a match to TRBD1. Germline V CDR1 and CDR2: SGHRS, YFSETQ. The CDR3 totals 15 residues. The junction had 11 bases not matched to a gene; V was cut back by 4 bases and J by 5 bases. This CDR3 is CASSPLAPDRDEQYF. For the CDR3, the DNA is TGCGCCAGCAGCCCTTTAGCGCCGGACAGGGACGAGCAGTACTTC.

This clone was seen a single time. V usage is TRBV25-1 and J usage is TRBJ1-2; perhaps TRBD1 as D (6 bases). CDR3 length equals 15 residues. Germline CDR1 and CDR2: MGHDK and SYGVNS. Trimming shortened V by 2 bases and J by 4 bases, and 14 bases separated the two germline ends. CDR3 nucleotide sequence: TGTGCCAGCAGTGAAGACACTGGACAGCTCTATGGCTACACCTTC. This codes for CASSEDTGQLYGYTF.

The chain uses TRBV28 and TRBJ2-5, with 8 bases that match TRBD1. The CDR3 has 14 amino acids. In germline, CDR1 is MDHEN, CDR2 SYDVKM. The V segment lost 5 bases and the J segment 5 bases; nucleotides outside the gene matches: 7. The CDR3 sequence: CASSETRGQETQYF. The CDR3 nucleotides are TGTGCCAGCAGTGAGACCAGGGGGCAGGAGACCCAGTACTTC.

This clone was found once. The J gene is TRBJ1-2, the V gene TRBV6-1; unclear D gene. CDR3 length equals 12 residues. Germline CDR1 reads MNHNS; CDR2 reads SASEGT. V lost 0 bases, J lost 8 bases, and 7 bases lay in between. In DNA form, the CDR3 reads TGTGCCAGCAGTGAAGCAGGATCAGGCTACACCTTC. It specifies CASSEAGSGYTF.

The gene calls are TRBV6-1 and TRBJ2-7; D is perhaps TRBD1 (6 bases). The V end lost 8 bases, the J end lost 0 bases, and 11 bases lay between the germline ends. CDR1 and CDR2 from the germline V gene are MNHNS and SASEGT. The CDR3 is 13 residues long. CDR3 in amino acids: CASSGQSSYEQYF. CDR3 coding DNA: TGTGCCAGCTCTGGACAGAGCTCCTACGAGCAGTACTTC.

This sequence joins TRBV9 and TRBJ2-7; D assignment may be TRBD1 or TRBD2 (5 bases each). CDR1 and CDR2 (germline): SGDLS, YYNGEE. The CDR3 is made up of 14 amino acids. V was shortened by 0 bases and J by 6 bases, with 13 bases between the two germline ends. CDR3 residues: CASSVGVGDGEQYF. DNA of the CDR3: TGTGCCAGCAGCGTAGGGGTAGGGGACGGCGAGCAGTACTTC.

The V call is TRBV2, the J call TRBJ2-7; TRBD1 is a possible D gene (5 bases). The CDR3 is 17 amino acids. V was pared by 6 bases and J by 5 bases, with 26 bases between. Germline values: CDR1 SNHLY, CDR2 FYNNEI. Here the CDR3 reads CASRGHVGMGLADEQYF. In DNA, the CDR3 is TGTGCCAGCAGGGGGCATGTTGGTATGGGGCTTGCGGACGAGCAGTACTTC.

The chain uses TRBV18 and TRBJ2-3, with D possibly TRBD1 on 5 matching bases. In germline, CDR1 is KGHSH, CDR2 LQKENI. Trimming removed 1 base from V and 0 bases from J, with 8 bases in between. This CDR3 contains 15 residues. Here the CDR3 reads CASSPLRQSTDTQYF. As DNA, the CDR3 is TGTGCCAGCTCACCACTCCGACAGAGCACAGATACGCAGTATTTT.

This clone was recorded a few times. The rearrangement joins TRBV5-6 to TRBJ2-7, with TRBD1 matching 7 bases. Germline V gene lookup returns CDR1 SGHDT and CDR2 YYEEEE. The CDR3 has 14 residues. The V segment lost 2 bases and the J segment 2 bases; nucleotides outside the gene matches: 4. The CDR3 loop reads CASSLQGIAYEQYF. The CDR3 DNA is TGTGCCAGCAGCTTACAGGGGATAGCCTACGAGCAGTACTTC.

This chain links TRBV7-2 with TRBJ2-1, with D uncertain. Germline V CDR1 and CDR2: SGHTA, FQGNSA. This CDR3 has 16 amino acids. Trimming shortened V by 1 base and J by 6 bases, and 16 bases separated the two germline ends. As DNA, the CDR3 is TGTGCCAGCAGCTTAGTTCACCAGCCCTCCCTCAATGAGCAGTTCTTC. It codes for CASSLVHQPSLNEQFF.

The V call is TRBV7-3, the J call TRBJ2-1; D is undetermined. The CDR3 consists of 14 residues. V lost 4 bases, J lost 3 bases, and 10 bases lay in between. Per the germline V gene, CDR1 is SGHTA and CDR2 is FQGTGA. The CDR3 spells CASSSPTGYNEQFF. Here the CDR3 DNA reads TGTGCCAGCAGCTCCCCAACGGGCTACAATGAGCAGTTCTTC.

This chain links TRBV11-2 with TRBJ2-1; D could derive from TRBD1 or TRBD2 (7 bases each). CDR3 length equals 15 residues. Germline V gene data show CDR1 as SGHAT and CDR2 as FQNNGV. The V and J ends lost 1 base and 5 bases respectively, with 12 bases between them. For the CDR3, the DNA is TGTGCCAGCAGCTTAGCCCAGGGGGGGCACAATGAGCAGTTCTTC. It yields the protein CASSLAQGGHNEQFF.

The chain couples TRBV6-1 to TRBJ1-4; D remains ambiguous. This CDR3 comprises 14 residues. Trimming removed 4 bases from V and 3 bases from J, with 9 bases in between. Germline CDR1 MNHNS, CDR2 SASEGT. DNA for the CDR3: TGTGCCAGCAGTGGAGGTGAATCTAATGAAAAACTGTTTTTT. Its protein is CASSGGESNEKLFF.

The CDR3 bases are TGTGCCAGCAGTTCCCGACTCCGGGCAGGTAGACTCAATGAGCAGTTCTTC. Residues: CASSSRLRAGRLNEQFF. The chain couples TRBV28 to TRBJ2-1; D remains unclear. Germline loops: CDR1 MDHEN, CDR2 SYDVKM. There are 17 residues in the CDR3. V shed 4 bases and J shed 6 bases, with 22 bases lying between them.

V gene TRBV6-6 combines with J gene TRBJ2-7, with TRBD1 identical over 8 bases. The germline gives CDR1 MNHNY, CDR2 SVGAGI (reference sequence). This CDR3 spans 14 amino acids. The ends lost 6 bases at V and 1 base at J; junction bases unmatched: 5. The CDR3 nucleotides are TGTGCCAGCAGGTCTCAGGGGGCATCCTACGAGCAGTACTTC. It encodes CASRSQGASYEQYF.

This sequence joins TRBV19 and TRBJ1-2, with 8 bases that match TRBD1. Per the germline V gene, CDR1 is LNHDA and CDR2 is SQIVND (reference sequence). The CDR3 runs 13 residues. V trimming: 4 bases; J trimming: 7 bases; junction bases outside the gene matches: 5. The CDR3 region is CASSTGQGSGYTF. CDR3 DNA sequence: TGTGCCAGTAGTACTGGACAGGGAAGTGGCTACACCTTC.